At least ten counts were recorded for the clone carrying this T cell receptor (beta chain). This entry comes from a study of blood T cells in healthy people across ages. Looked up from germline, CDR1 is DFQATT and CDR2 is SNEGSKA (reference sequence). The CDR3 totals 14 residues. V was clipped by 0 bases and J by 1 base, with 10 bases between them. Together with a sample-barcoded 5' primer, a J-beta primer mix was included in a second PCR lasting roughly 6 to 12 cycles. A template-switch adaptor with 12 random nucleotides tagged each cDNA molecule. TCRdb itself ran the 5' RACE reads through MiXCR, one entry per CDR3 protein. The sample consists of about 1,500,000 distinct CDR3 sequences, 28% of them appearing once.

Specimen: blood. The TCR was taken from a woman in her twenties or thirties in good health. V is TRBV20-1 and J is TRBJ2-7; D unclear. The CDR3 coding sequence is TGCAGTGCTAGAGATTACAAGGTGTCCTACGAGCAGTACTTC. Translating it yields CSARDYKVSYEQYF.